This T cell receptor (beta chain) was retrieved from a study of T cell clones after liver transplantation. Across the study: Liver transplant recipients had immunosuppression withdrawal attempted within 2 years. As an antigen-independent comparator, third-party-reactive TCRbeta sequences came from pre-transplant mixed lymphocyte reactions.

This CDR3 is built from 15 residues. Germline CDR1 and CDR2: KGHSH and LQKENI. V lost 6 bases, J lost 3 bases, and 18 bases lay in between. Assay used: immunoSEQ multiplex PCR; TCRdb lists only in-frame clones, some missing. The sample consists of tens of thousands of clones, 71% of them appearing once. Sample: CD4+ T cells from blood, taken before liver transplant. This clonotype was sampled from a human donor who received a liver transplant. This rearrangement joins TRBV18 to TRBJ2-7; D possibly corresponds to TRBD1 (5 bases). CDR3 sequence reads: CASSPKTVDLYEQYF. The DNA of the CDR3 is TGTGCCAGCTCGCCCAAGACAGTAGATCTCTACGAGCAGTACTTC.